The 27 T cell receptor beta chains below were found in one sample sequenced in a study of T cells after yellow fever vaccination. TCRdb passed the 5' RACE reads through MiXCR, listing each CDR3 protein once. The sample has 300,000 to 350,000 distinct CDR3 sequences; around 4.5% are singletons. Sequencing used PBMCs, obtained 15 days after the yellow fever booster vaccination. Source of these receptors: a man between 18 and 29 years old who received the YFV17D yellow fever vaccine.

In this sample, this clonotype turned up many times. V gene TRBV4-1 combines with J gene TRBJ1-1; 8 positions match TRBD1. The CDR3 extends over 17 amino acids. Per the germline V gene, CDR1 is MGHRA and CDR2 is YSYEKL. The V gene end was trimmed by 2 bases and the J gene end by 1 base; junction bases not matched to a gene: 9. This CDR3 reads CASSQMGLGTGNTEAFF. CDR3 in DNA: TGCGCCAGCAGCCAAATGGGACTAGGGACAGGGAACACTGAAGCTTTCTTT.

The chain couples TRBV18 to TRBJ2-5; 8 bases are a match to TRBD1. Trimming took 3 bases from V and 8 from J; bases not matched to a gene: 5. The germline gives CDR1 KGHSH, CDR2 LQKENI. This CDR3 region has 13 residues. The CDR3 spells CASSPYDRGTQYF. In DNA, the CDR3 is TGTGCCAGCTCACCTTATGACAGGGGCACCCAGTACTTC.

This clonotype was picked up many times. The genes are TRBV4-1 and TRBJ1-1, with D unclear. This CDR3 has 14 residues. The germline V gene has CDR1 MGHRA and CDR2 YSYEKL. V dropped 3 bases and J dropped 0 bases, with 8 bases sitting between them. CDR3 in DNA: TGCGCCAGCAGCCAGGGATTATTGAACACTGAAGCTTTCTTT. Amino acid sequence: CASSQGLLNTEAFF.

V and J are TRBV27 and TRBJ1-4, with D uncertain. CDR3 size: 17 residues. Per the germline V gene, CDR1 is MNHEY and CDR2 is SMNVEV (reference sequence). Trimming stripped 3 bases from V and 0 bases from J, with 14 bases between. CDR3 coding DNA: TGTGCCAGCAGTTTCCTCCCGAGCCCGACAACTAATGAAAAACTGTTTTTT. Protein: CASSFLPSPTTNEKLFF.

In its sample, this clonotype was seen many times. This chain uses TRBV4-3 with TRBJ2-3; D not resolved. The CDR3 extends over 13 amino acids. Between the trimmed V and J ends, which lost 1 base and 6 bases, there was a span of 8 bases. Germline V gene data show CDR1 as LGHNA and CDR2 as YSLEER. The CDR3 is CASSQAVEDTQYF. The CDR3 DNA is TGCGCCAGCAGCCAAGCTGTTGAGGATACGCAGTATTTT.

This clonotype was detected many times. The chain is built from TRBV6-5 and TRBJ2-1; TRBD2 aligns across 8 bases. From germline, CDR1 is MNHEY and CDR2 SVGAGI. The trim removed 4 bases at V and 5 bases at J, leaving 7 bases unmatched. The CDR3 loop spans 15 amino acids. This CDR3 reads CASSSGTRDNNEQFF. CDR3 sequence (DNA): TGTGCCAGCAGTTCAGGGACTAGGGATAACAATGAGCAGTTCTTC.

This clonotype has only a few counts. CDR3 in DNA: TGTGCCAGCAGCTTAGAGGGCAGAGGATCATGGACCTTC. Amino acids: CASSLEGRGSWTF. The rearrangement joins TRBV7-8 to TRBJ1-2; the D is unclear. CDR1 SGHVS and CDR2 FQNEAQ come from the germline V gene. The CDR3 has 13 amino acids. The V end was cut by 1 base, the J end by 14 bases, with 17 bases between.

This clonotype was detected many times. The V gene is TRBV20-1, the J gene TRBJ2-5, with 7 bases that match TRBD1. Trimming at V came to 6 bases and at J to 1 base, leaving 11 bases not matched to a gene. The CDR3 runs 15 residues. Germline CDR1 DFQATT, CDR2 SNEGSKA (reference sequence). The CDR3 nucleotides are TGCAGTGCCGACCGTTTGGGACAGACCCAAGAGACCCAGTACTTC. This codes for CSADRLGQTQETQYF.

This sequence joins TRBV7-2 and TRBJ2-7; TRBD1 matches at 10 bases. CDR1 is SGHTA, CDR2 FQGNSA, per germline. The CDR3 totals 13 residues. V was clipped by 4 bases and J by 7 bases; unmatched bases: 4. As DNA, the CDR3 is TGTGCCAGCAGCTCGGGACAGGGGTGGGAGCAGTACTTC. It yields the protein CASSSGQGWEQYF. Based on the CDR3 plus reference TRBV7-2 and TRBJ2-7, the full variable domain is GAGVSQSPSNKVTEKGKDVELRCDPISGHTALYWYRQSLGQGLEFLIYFQGNSAPDKSGLPSDRFSAERTGGSVSTLTIQRTQQEDSAVYLCASSSGQGWEQYFGPGTRLTVT.

This clonotype came up many times. This chain connects TRBV7-3 to TRBJ2-7; TRBD1 is a possible D gene (5 bases). CDR3 length: 13 amino acids. V lost 2 bases, J lost 2 bases, and 7 bases lay in between. Germline V gives CDR1 SGHTA, CDR2 FQGTGA. This CDR3 reads CASSLDRTYEQYF. The CDR3 DNA reads TGTGCCAGCAGCTTAGACAGAACCTACGAGCAGTACTTC.

This clonotype occurred a few times. CDR3: CSGDSGGDDTQYF. CDR3 nucleotides: TGCAGTGGTGATAGCGGGGGAGATGATACGCAGTATTTT. The chain carries TRBV20-1 and TRBJ2-3; 9 bases agree with TRBD2. Trimming removed 7 bases from V and 6 bases from J; junction bases left unmatched: 8. The CDR3 has 13 residues. Germline CDR1 and CDR2: DFQATT and SNEGSKA (reference sequence).

This clonotype was seen many times. The V gene is TRBV20-1, the J gene TRBJ2-7; possibly TRBD1 or TRBD2 for D (5 bases each). V lost 6 bases to trimming and J lost 2 bases, with 14 bases between them. CDR3 length equals 13 residues. Germline assignment: CDR1 DFQATT and CDR2 SNEGSKA (reference sequence). The CDR3 DNA reads TGCAGTGCCGCCGAGGGACGGCCCTACGAGCAGTACTTC. Amino acids: CSAAEGRPYEQYF.

This clonotype has a count of ten or more. This rearrangement joins TRBV4-2 to TRBJ2-2; 7 bases fit TRBD2. Germline CDR1 and CDR2: LGHNA and YNFKEQ. J gave up 0 bases and V 3 bases, and 10 bases lay outside the gene matches. This CDR3 contains 18 residues. DNA of the CDR3: TGTGCCAGCAGCCAGAGGGTTGTGGGGGGGGCGAACACCGGGGAGCTGTTTTTT. Protein: CASSQRVVGGANTGELFF.

This clonotype was picked up a small number of times. The chain uses TRBV18 and TRBJ1-5; 7 bases are shared with TRBD1. This CDR3 is 17 amino acids long. From germline, CDR1 is KGHSH and CDR2 LQKENI. V trimming: 5 bases; J trimming: 1 base; junction bases outside the gene matches: 11. CDR3 bases: TGTGCCAGCTCATCTATACTAAGACAGGGCAGCAATCAGCCCCAGCATTTT. Translation: CASSSILRQGSNQPQHF.

At least ten counts were recorded for this clonotype. CDR3 protein: CASSLFLGEAFF. DNA of the CDR3: TGTGCCAGCAGTTTATTTCTCGGTGAAGCTTTCTTT. The chain couples TRBV12-3 or TRBV12-4 to TRBJ1-1; D gene unclear. Trimming removed 2 bases from V and 7 bases from J, with 8 bases in between. The CDR3 covers 12 residues.

This clonotype has a count of ten or more. This sequence joins TRBV12-3 or TRBV12-4 and TRBJ1-2, with a weak D call TRBD1 (6 bases). This CDR3 comprises 13 residues. The ends were cut back, 3 bases at V and 4 bases at J, with 9 bases in the middle. CDR3 nucleotide sequence: TGTGCCAGCAGTTTCCCGGACAGCTATGGCTACACCTTC. As protein: CASSFPDSYGYTF.

Only a few counts were recorded for this clonotype. CDR3 bases: TGCAGCGTTGAAGCTGCGACAGAGGAGAACACCGGGGAGCTGTTTTTT. Protein product: CSVEAATEENTGELFF. The chain employs TRBV29-1 and TRBJ2-2; TRBD1 might be the D (5 bases). Trimming cost V 1 base and J 1 base, with 13 bases left between them. Germline V gene sequence: CDR1 SQVTM, CDR2 ANQGSEA. The CDR3 spans 16 residues.

This clonotype came up many times. This rearrangement joins TRBV7-2 to TRBJ2-3; 10 bases line up with TRBD2. J gave up 0 bases and V 2 bases, and 5 bases lay outside the gene matches. The CDR3 has 17 residues. The germline CDR1 and CDR2 sequences are SGHTA and FQGNSA. CDR3: CASSLSGGADSTDTQYF. CDR3 sequence (DNA): TGTGCCAGCAGCTTAAGCGGGGGGGCGGATAGCACAGATACGCAGTATTTT.

This clonotype was found many times. The chain has TRBV12-3 or TRBV12-4 and TRBJ1-3; D possibly corresponds to TRBD1 (5 bases). This CDR3 region has 16 residues. The V and J ends lost 0 bases and 1 base respectively, with 10 bases between them. The CDR3 spells CASSLAPRESGNTIYF. CDR3 in DNA: TGTGCCAGCAGTTTAGCGCCCAGGGAGTCTGGAAACACCATATATTTT.

This clonotype was detected ten times or more. This rearrangement joins TRBV7-8 to TRBJ1-2; tentatively, D is TRBD1 (5 bases). V was clipped by 1 base and J by 7 bases, with 13 bases between them. The CDR3 is made up of 14 amino acids. Per the germline V gene, CDR1 is SGHVS and CDR2 is FQNEAQ. The CDR3 loop is CASSLVTQAGGYTF. The CDR3 region has the DNA TGTGCCAGCAGCTTAGTCACACAGGCCGGTGGCTACACCTTC.

This clonotype has just a few counts. The chain employs TRBV7-2 and TRBJ2-5; weak D call: TRBD1 (6 bases). Germline-derived CDR1 and CDR2 are SGHTA and FQGNSA. Trimming cost V 5 bases and J 3 bases, with 22 bases left between them. This CDR3 region has 17 residues. CDR3 sequence: CASSPGVQAWGKETQYF. CDR3 coding DNA: TGTGCCAGCAGCCCAGGGGTACAGGCCTGGGGCAAAGAGACCCAGTACTTC.

The V call is TRBV5-4, the J call TRBJ2-3, with 9 bases aligning to TRBD2. The CDR3 has 14 amino acids. Germline-derived CDR1 and CDR2 are SGHNT and YYREEE (reference sequence). V shed 0 bases and J 5 bases; nucleotides not matched to a gene: 1. Here the CDR3 reads CASSLASGEDTQYF. The CDR3 DNA reads as TGTGCCAGCAGCTTGGCTAGCGGGGAAGATACGCAGTATTTT.

This clonotype was picked up many times. V gene TRBV20-1 combines with J gene TRBJ2-2, with D possibly being TRBD1 (6 bases). This CDR3 is 14 amino acids long. The germline V gene encodes CDR1 DFQATT and CDR2 SNEGSKA (reference sequence). V was pared by 6 bases and J by 0 bases, with 11 bases between. CDR3 nucleotides: TGCAGTGCGTCCGGGACAACGAACACCGGGGAGCTGTTTTTT. Residues: CSASGTTNTGELFF.

Only a few counts were recorded for this clonotype. This sequence joins TRBV27 and TRBJ2-2; D may match TRBD1 or TRBD2 (5 bases each). Germline V gives CDR1 MNHEY, CDR2 SMNVEV (reference sequence). The ends were cut back, 0 bases at V and 6 bases at J, with 8 bases in the middle. There are 14 residues in the CDR3. The CDR3 sequence is CASSLSWGSGELFF. The CDR3, as DNA: TGTGCCAGCAGTTTATCGTGGGGGTCCGGGGAGCTGTTTTTT.

This clonotype was detected many times. The chain joins TRBV7-2 to TRBJ2-7; TRBD2 matches at 14 bases. The CDR3 loop spans 16 amino acids. V lost 6 bases, J lost 2 bases, and 6 bases stayed unmatched. The germline V gene encodes CDR1 SGHTA and CDR2 FQGNSA. DNA of the CDR3: TGTGCCAGCAGTTCACCGGGACTAGCGGGGGCCTACGAGCAGTACTTC. Encoded protein: CASSSPGLAGAYEQYF.

A few counts support this clonotype. CDR3 in DNA: TGTGCCAGCTCACCCCCGGGGCTTAATCAGCCCCAGCATTTT. Translating it yields CASSPPGLNQPQHF. The gene calls are TRBV18 and TRBJ1-5; D may be TRBD1 (5 bases). Germline V gene sequence: CDR1 KGHSH, CDR2 LQKENI. Trimming left V 3 bases short and J 4 bases short, with 10 bases between. This CDR3 region has 14 residues. Full variable domain (rest looked up from reference TRBV18 and TRBJ1-5): NAGVMQNPRHLVRRRGQEARLRCSPMKGHSHVYWYRQLPEEGLKFMVYLQKENIIDESGMPKERFSAEFPKEGPSILRIQQVVRGDSAAYFCASSPPGLNQPQHFGDGTRLSIL.

At least ten counts were recorded for this clonotype. The chain links TRBV7-8 to TRBJ2-1; no clear D. Germline V CDR1 and CDR2: SGHVS, FQNEAQ. Trimming removed 2 bases from V and 6 bases from J, with 8 bases in between. This CDR3 has 13 residues. CDR3 nucleotide sequence: TGTGCCAGCAGCTTACCAGTCCCCAATGAGCAGTTCTTC. It codes for CASSLPVPNEQFF.